This is a list of T cell receptor beta chains from one sample in a study of blood T cell repertoires in COVID-19. Only in-frame clones appear in the TCRdb table, and some are missing; sequencing was by immunoSEQ multiplex PCR. The sample contains around 130,000 clones, 84% of which appear only once. Sequencing was performed on peripheral blood. These receptors came from a young man with COVID-19, enrolled during active disease. Both conserved end residues are part of each CDR3. A D gene is named only where the DNA matches it firmly. Not all rows give a size; the values are once, few, many and, for expanded clones, a class.

TRBJ2-1 | . | TRBV4-2 | . | TGTGCCAGCAGCCAGGACGACAGCCGCTTGGGGAATGAGCAGTTCTTC | CASSQDDSRLGNEQFF
TRBJ2-7 | . | TRBV4-3 | . | TGCGCCAGCAGCCAAGAGAGGTACGGAGAGCGCTACGAGCAGTACTTC | CASSQERYGERYEQYF
TRBJ1-3 | . | TRBV25-1 | medium-sized | TGTGCCAGCAGTTGGGGGGACACCATATATTTT | CASSWGDTIYF
TRBJ2-7 | TRBD2 | TRBV10-3 | . | TGTGCCATCAGTGAGGGACTAGCGGGAGCACTTTCCTACGAGCAGTACTTC | CAISEGLAGALSYEQYF
TRBJ2-1 | . | TRBV5-4 | . | TGTGCCAGCAGCTTGTTAGGGGGAGCCAATGAGCAGTTCTTC | CASSLLGGANEQFF
TRBJ1-6 | TRBD1 | TRBV7-2 | . | TGTGCCAGCAGCTTAGCTGGGACAGGGAGAGCCTCACCCCTCCACTTT | CASSLAGTGRASPLHF
TRBJ2-3 | . | TRBV9 | once | TGTGCCAGCAGCGGACGTCTTAGCGAGAGCACAGATACGCAGTATTTT | CASSGRLSESTDTQYF
TRBJ2-7 | . | TRBV5-1 | . | TGCGCCAGCAGCGACCAGGGTTCCAATGGCGAGCAGTACTTC | CASSDQGSNGEQYF
TRBJ2-7 | . | TRBV2 | few | TGTGCCAGCAATGCGGGACGCTTGAGCTTCGAGCAGTACTTC | CASNAGRLSFEQYF
TRBJ2-7 | TRBD2 | TRBV18 | once | TGTGCCAGCTCACCCGCGGTAGCGGGACCCTACGAGCAGTACTTC | CASSPAVAGPYEQYF
TRBJ2-7 | TRBD2 | TRBV13 | . | TGTGCCAGCAGCTCGGGGACTAGCGGGCGATACGAGCAGTACTTC | CASSSGTSGRYEQYF
TRBJ2-1 | TRBD2 | TRBV7-9 | once | TGTGCCAGCAGCTCGGGACGAGATGAAAGCGGGAGGGCTTACAATGAGCAGTTCTTC | CASSSGRDESGRAYNEQFF
TRBJ2-5 | TRBD1 | TRBV27 | . | TGTGCCAGCAGCCGGACAGGGACGGCGGAGACCCAGTACTTC | CASSRTGTAETQYF
TRBJ1-3 | . | TRBV28 | . | TGTGCCAGCAGTTTCACCGGCGGAGGCCGCTCTGGAAACACCATATATTTT | CASSFTGGGRSGNTIYF
TRBJ1-2 | . | TRBV5-4 | few | TGTGCCAGCAGCTTGGAGCGGGGGGTCGGTGGCTACACCTTC | CASSLERGVGGYTF
TRBJ1-2 | TRBD1 | TRBV28 | . | TGTGCCAGCAGTATCAATCCGGGACAGGTGGATGGCTACACCTTC | CASSINPGQVDGYTF
TRBJ2-5 | . | TRBV19 | . | TGTGCCAGTAGTACGGGGGTTAAAGAGACCCAGTACTTC | CASSTGVKETQYF
TRBJ1-2 | TRBD1 | TRBV7-9 | . | TGTGCCAGCAGCTTCAGGGGGCATGGCTACACCTTC | CASSFRGHGYTF
TRBJ2-3 | TRBD1 | TRBV4-2 | . | TGTGCCAGCAGCCAAGATTGGACAGGGGGCACAGATACGCAGTATTTT | CASSQDWTGGTDTQYF
TRBJ1-1 | TRBD1 | TRBV4-3 | . | TGCGCCAGCAGCCAAGAACGGGAACAGGGGGGCACTGAAGCTTTCTTT | CASSQEREQGGTEAFF
TRBJ2-2 | . | TRBV28 | . | TGTGCCAGCTGTCGGGGTGCGAACACCGGGGAGCTGTTTTTT | CASCRGANTGELFF
TRBJ1-4 | . | TRBV2 | . | TGTGCCAGCAGTGAAGAACGTACAGCCATCGTAGAAAAACTGTTTTTT | CASSEERTAIVEKLFF
TRBJ1-1 | TRBD1 | TRBV5-1 | once | TGCGCCAGCAGGGGACAGGACCATGAAGCTTTCTTT | CASRGQDHEAFF
TRBJ2-7 | . | TRBV28 | . | TGTGCCAGCAGTTTATCGGGCGGGGTCTACGAGCAGTACTTC | CASSLSGGVYEQYF
TRBJ1-2 | TRBD1 | TRBV28 | few | TGTGCCAGCAGCCTCAGGGGGCTTGGCTACACCTTC | CASSLRGLGYTF
TRBJ1-5 | . | TRBV6-5 | few | TGTGCCAGCAGCAGGGTAGGAAATCAGCCCCAGCATTTT | CASSRVGNQPQHF
TRBJ1-6 | . | TRBV28 | once | TGTGCCAGTACAGAAACCAATTCACCCCTCCACTTT | CASTETNSPLHF
TRBJ1-1 | . | TRBV19 | few | TGTGCCAGTAGTATTGGGGGCCTTAACACTGAAGCTTTCTTT | CASSIGGLNTEAFF
TRBJ2-7 | TRBD1 | TRBV4-2 | once | TGTGCCAGCAGCCAAGCCTCGGGACAGGGTTTTGACGAGCAGTACTTC | CASSQASGQGFDEQYF
TRBJ1-2 | TRBD1 | TRBV30 | once | TGTGCCTGGTACCGGGACAGGGACATCTATGGCTACACCTTC | CAWYRDRDIYGYTF
TRBJ2-7 | TRBD1 | TRBV27 | . | TGTGCCAGCAGCCCGACAGGGTTGGAGCAGTACTTC | CASSPTGLEQYF
TRBJ2-7 | . | TRBV27 | . | TGTGCCAGCAGTTTATTGGGGCGTGAGCAGTACTTC | CASSLLGREQYF
TRBJ1-5 | . | TRBV6-1 | . | TGTGCCAGCAGTGAAGGGGGAGCCCCTAGCAATCAGCCCCAGCATTTT | CASSEGGAPSNQPQHF
TRBJ2-5 | . | TRBV28 | . | TGTGCCAGCATGGGGGGGGCTGGGGAGACCCAGTACTTC | CASMGGAGETQYF
TRBJ2-1 | . | TRBV12-3/TRBV12-4 | . | TGTGCCAGCAGTTCCCTGGACTTAGATGAGCAGTTCTTC | CASSSLDLDEQFF
TRBJ2-1 | TRBD2 | TRBV27 | . | TGTGCCAGCAGTACTAGCGCTTTGGGTTACAATGAGCAGTTCTTC | CASSTSALGYNEQFF
TRBJ2-3 | . | TRBV27 | few | TGTGCCAGCAGTTCAACTCGGGGATTCACAGATACGCAGTATTTT | CASSSTRGFTDTQYF
TRBJ2-1 | . | TRBV6-5 | . | TGTGCCAGCACCCAGGGGAATGAGCAGTTCTTC | CASTQGNEQFF
TRBJ2-1 | . | TRBV11-1 | . | TGTGCCAGCAGCTTAAACCCAGGCTACCTCAATGAGCAGTTCTTC | CASSLNPGYLNEQFF
TRBJ2-1 | TRBD2 | TRBV28 | . | TGTGCCAGCAGTCAGGAACCGGCTAGCGGAAATAATGAGCAGTTCTTC | CASSQEPASGNNEQFF
TRBJ2-6 | . | TRBV3-1/TRBV3-2 | . | TGTGCCAGCAGCCAAGTCAGGACTGGGGCCAACGTCCTGACTTTC | CASSQVRTGANVLTF
TRBJ2-5 | TRBD2 | TRBV7-3 | . | TGTGCCAGCAGCTTAGGGAGCGGGAGAGGAGGGGAGACCCAGTACTTC | CASSLGSGRGGETQYF
TRBJ2-1 | . | TRBV6-6 | . | TGTGCCAGCAGTTACCCGCGGAGGAGCTCCTACAATGAGCAGTTCTTC | CASSYPRRSSYNEQFF
TRBJ1-2 | TRBD1 | TRBV10-3 | . | TGTGCCATCAGCTTGGACAGGAACTATGGCTACACCTTC | CAISLDRNYGYTF
TRBJ2-5 | . | TRBV24-1 | . | TGTGCCACCAGTGACCCCGGCGGGGATTCCCAAGAGACCCAGTACTTC | CATSDPGGDSQETQYF
TRBJ2-3 | TRBD2 | TRBV2 | . | TGTGCCAGCAGTCTGACACTAGCGGGAGGGATGTATACGCAGTATTTT | CASSLTLAGGMYTQYF